This TCR beta chain was identified during a study of blood T cell repertoires in COVID-19. Looking at the study overall: Acute and convalescent COVID-19 samples came from the United States, Italy and Spain. PBMCs, B-cell-depleted T cells, or T cells were the source of the cDNA or gDNA that made up the material.

Original methodology: Reference gene primers were amplified, and this amplification served to estimate nucleated cell counts. The protocol was immunoSEQ multiplex PCR, while the TCRdb copy is restricted to in-frame clones and leaves out a portion. That table furnishes V, J and clone size, whereas the DNA furnished D and trimming. Of around 160,000 clones detected, around 89% appear once; the ten largest clones hold about an eighth. Germline CDR1 LNHNV, CDR2 YYDKDF (reference sequence). Deletions cut 5 bases from V and 0 bases from J, with 11 bases between. The CDR3 spans 15 residues. Followed over time, Seattle patients had been enrolled while infection was active. The table lists this clone with a count of one.

The sequencing sample was made of peripheral blood. The source is a man aged 18 to 35 with COVID-19, enrolled during active disease. The V and J genes are TRBV15 and TRBJ1-3; D is unresolved. In DNA, the CDR3 is TGTGCCACCAGCTCACCGGGAGCCTCTGGAAACACCATATATTTT. It yields the protein CATSSPGASGNTIYF.